This T cell receptor (beta chain) originates from a study of graft-versus-host responses after intestinal transplantation. Study outcomes and limitations: Declining HvG levels early post-transplant were linked to peak circulating GvH clone levels. The recipient marrow held GvH clones, and some of them showed up first in ileum or blood. Across patients carrying graft-donor T cell macrochimerism, allografts held high graft-versus-host to host-versus-graft clonal ratios.

This CDR3 contains 14 residues. Germline assignment: CDR1 LNHDA and CDR2 SQIVND (reference sequence). V gave up 3 bases and J gave up 4 bases; unmatched junction bases: 3. To note about this clone: The target antigen is unknown.

This table comes from immunoSEQ multiplex PCR, and its TCRdb copy is limited to in-frame clones, with some not included. The table has approximately 100,000 clones, 85% to 90% seen once. The chain combines TRBV19 with TRBJ1-5, with 7 bases that match TRBD1. Sequencing used unstimulated CD4+ T cells sorted from spleen or lymph node cells, obtained before intestinal transplant. This receptor was taken from a human donor who received an intestinal transplant. The CDR3 is CASSMGQLNQPQHF. The CDR3 nucleotides read TGTGCCAGTAGTATGGGACAGCTGAATCAGCCCCAGCATTTT. Full variable domain (missing parts from reference TRBV19 and TRBJ1-5): DGGITQSPKYLFRKEGQNVTLSCEQNLNHDAMYWYRQDPGQGLRLIYYSQIVNDFQKGDIAEGYSVSREKKESFPLTVTSAQKNPTAFYLCASSMGQLNQPQHFGDGTRLSIL.